This T cell receptor (beta chain) was sequenced during a study of CD8 T cells in ankylosing spondylitis. Comments on this clonotype: Germline and junction disagree at one end, which may indicate a read error.

The CDR3 consists of 14 residues. The germline gives CDR1 SGHTA, CDR2 FQGNSA. TCRdb re-called the 5' RACE reads with MiXCR, one entry per CDR3 protein. The sample shows fewer than 250,000 distinct CDR3 sequences, approximately 10% of them seen only once. What was sequenced was blood, either unsorted or a sorted T cell fraction (not recorded which). The chain joins TRBV7-2 to TRBJ1-5; D possibly corresponds to TRBD1 (5 bases). The sequence was collected from a male donor with ankylosing spondylitis or in good health (not recorded which). CDR3 in DNA: TGTGCCGGCAGTCTCCCACGACAGAATCAGCCCCAGCATTTT. It codes for CAGSLPRQNQPQHF. Combining the CDR3 with reference TRBV7-2 and TRBJ1-5 gives the whole variable domain GAGVSQSPSNKVTEKGKDVELRCDPISGHTALYWYRQSLGQGLEFLIYFQGNSAPDKSGLPSDRFSAERTGGSVSTLTIQRTQQEDSAVYLCAGSLPRQNQPQHFGDGTRLSIL.